The 26 T cell receptor beta chains reported below all come from one sample, sequenced in a study of neurological immune-mediated disorders. Using its own MiXCR run on the 5' RACE reads, TCRdb lists one record per CDR3 protein. This sample carries approximately 59,000 distinct CDR3 sequences, roughly 4.9% of them seen once, and the ten largest clones take 5.6%. Sequencing was carried out using PBMCs. The source is a human donor with multiple sclerosis. The donor label of this sample is uncertain.

This clonotype has ten or more counts. The chain carries TRBV5-4 and TRBJ2-1; 8 bases are shared with TRBD1. V lost 4 bases and J lost 9; bases outside the gene matches: 6. In germline, CDR1 is SGHNT, CDR2 YYREEE (reference sequence). The CDR3 has 13 amino acids. CDR3 protein: CASSAGGLSEQFF. The CDR3 region has the DNA TGTGCCAGCAGCGCAGGGGGCCTCAGTGAGCAGTTCTTC.

This clonotype was observed at least ten times. The gene calls are TRBV5-5 and TRBJ2-1, with TRBD1 matching 8 bases. From germline, CDR1 is SGHKS and CDR2 YYEKEE (reference sequence). CDR3 length equals 16 residues. The V and J ends lost 5 bases and 4 bases, in that order; junction bases with no gene match: 11. CDR3 DNA: TGTGCCAGCAGGGTAGCGACAGGGGATTTTTACAATGAGCAGTTCTTC. It is translated as CASRVATGDFYNEQFF.

In its sample, this clonotype was seen many times. CDR3 residues: CASQRLAASTDTQYF. The CDR3 DNA is TGCGCCAGTCAGAGACTAGCGGCTAGCACAGATACGCAGTATTTT. This rearrangement joins TRBV5-1 to TRBJ2-3; 9 positions match TRBD2. After removal of 8 bases from V and 0 bases from J, the junction contained 7 bases not matched to a gene. This CDR3 spans 15 amino acids. Germline assignment: CDR1 SGHRS and CDR2 YFSETQ.

There are many counts of this clonotype. The V and J genes are TRBV20-1 and TRBJ2-1; TRBD2 aligns across 10 bases. Germline loops: CDR1 DFQATT, CDR2 SNEGSKA (reference sequence). Trimming took 0 bases from V and 3 from J; bases not matched to a gene: 5. CDR3 length: 16 residues. The CDR3 loop reads CSAREAVAGGYNEQFF. CDR3 DNA: TGCAGTGCTAGAGAAGCGGTAGCGGGGGGCTACAATGAGCAGTTCTTC.

This clonotype was picked up many times. This sequence joins TRBV20-1 and TRBJ2-3, with TRBD1 as a possible D gene (5 bases). The V and J ends lost 3 bases and 4 bases respectively, with 14 bases between them. The CDR3 spans 14 residues. The germline gives CDR1 DFQATT, CDR2 SNEGSKA (reference sequence). CDR3 loop: CSASLPLGADTQYF. Written as DNA, the CDR3 is TGCAGTGCTAGTCTACCGCTAGGGGCAGATACGCAGTATTTT.

This clonotype was picked up many times. The rearrangement links TRBV11-2 to TRBJ1-3; D unresolved. Germline V gives CDR1 SGHAT, CDR2 FQNNGV. The CDR3 is 15 residues long. Trimming stripped 2 bases from V and 0 bases from J, with 8 bases between. DNA of the CDR3: TGTGCCAGCAGCTTATACCCAGACTCTGGAAACACCATATATTTT. Translated: CASSLYPDSGNTIYF.

This clonotype was seen at least ten times. The rearrangement joins TRBV7-9 to TRBJ2-7; 8 bases agree with TRBD1. V was pared by 4 bases and J by 5 bases, with 4 bases of the junction left unmatched. The CDR3 has 13 residues. Germline CDR1 is SEHNR and CDR2 is FQNEAQ (reference sequence). The CDR3 DNA reads as TGTGCCAGCAGCTCCGGACAGGGTGACGAGCAGTACTTC. Its translation: CASSSGQGDEQYF.

This clonotype was recorded many times. The gene calls are TRBV20-1 and TRBJ2-2; D remains unclear. Trimming removed 5 bases from V and 5 bases from J, with 6 bases in between. The CDR3 is made up of 11 amino acids. The germline CDR1 and CDR2 sequences are DFQATT and SNEGSKA (reference sequence). CDR3 bases: TGCAGTGCTCGGAAGACCGGGGAGCTGTTTTTT. Its translation is CSARKTGELFF.

Many counts were recorded for this clonotype. The rearrangement links TRBV20-1 to TRBJ1-2, with 7 bases fitting TRBD1. This CDR3 is 14 amino acids long. With 3 bases clipped from V and 6 bases from J, the junction kept 10 bases outside the gene matches. Germline V gene sequence: CDR1 DFQATT, CDR2 SNEGSKA (reference sequence). CDR3 region: CSARPRTGNDGYTF. The CDR3 DNA reads TGCAGTGCTAGGCCAAGGACAGGAAACGATGGCTACACCTTC.

This clonotype was found many times. The gene calls are TRBV5-6 and TRBJ1-2; TRBD1 agrees at 7 bases. The germline V gene has CDR1 SGHDT and CDR2 YYEEEE. CDR3 size: 12 residues. V lost 4 bases and J lost 7; bases outside the gene matches: 4. CDR3 in amino acids: CASSTGAAGYTF. DNA for the CDR3: TGTGCCAGCAGCACAGGGGCGGCTGGCTACACCTTC.

This clonotype was seen at least ten times. The rearrangement uses TRBV5-1 and TRBJ2-5, with a tentative D call TRBD1 (5 bases). Germline CDR1 SGHRS, CDR2 YFSETQ. The CDR3 is 14 amino acids. Trimming took off 6 bases at V and 4 bases at J, with 16 bases between the two ends. The CDR3 bases are TGCGCCAGCACCCAGGGTATTTCTTCAGAGACCCAGTACTTC. Its translation: CASTQGISSETQYF.

This clonotype was recorded many times. V gene TRBV20-1 combines with J gene TRBJ2-3, with TRBD2 as a possible D gene (5 bases). This CDR3 is 12 amino acids long. CDR1 is DFQATT and CDR2 is SNEGSKA in the germline V gene (reference sequence). V lost 3 bases and J 1 base, leaving 5 bases between the germline ends. The CDR3 reads CSASGGTDTQYF. The CDR3 DNA is TGCAGTGCTAGCGGGGGCACAGATACGCAGTATTTT.

This clonotype was found many times. The chain couples TRBV5-1 to TRBJ1-5, with D hard to call. Looked up from germline, CDR1 is SGHRS and CDR2 is YFSETQ. This CDR3 comprises 14 residues. The V end lost 0 bases, the J end lost 0 bases, and 4 bases lay between the germline ends. CDR3 bases: TGCGCCAGCAGCTTGGGAGGTAGCAATCAGCCCCAGCATTTT. As protein: CASSLGGSNQPQHF.

Ten or more counts support this clonotype. The chain has TRBV18 and TRBJ1-2; possibly TRBD1 for D (6 bases). CDR1 is KGHSH and CDR2 is LQKENI in the germline V gene. Between the trimmed V and J ends, which lost 3 bases and 0 bases, there was a span of 11 bases. The CDR3 sequence is 15 residues long. The CDR3 DNA reads TGTGCCAGCTCACCCACGACAGGATCTAACTATGGCTACACCTTC. This codes for CASSPTTGSNYGYTF.

This clonotype turned up a few times. The chain couples TRBV11-2 to TRBJ2-7; unclear D gene. The germline CDR1 and CDR2 sequences are SGHAT and FQNNGV. The CDR3 has 13 residues. Trimming removed 0 bases at V and 7 bases at J, with 10 bases between. CDR3 loop: CASSLEPRLEQYF. In DNA, the CDR3 is TGTGCCAGCAGCTTAGAGCCACGGTTAGAGCAGTACTTC.

This clonotype appeared many times. The chain joins TRBV5-1 to TRBJ2-7; 12 bases are a match to TRBD2. The CDR3 spans 16 residues. The germline V gene encodes CDR1 SGHRS and CDR2 YFSETQ. V lost 0 bases, J lost 0 bases, and 1 base stayed unmatched. CDR3 region: CASSLGLAGASYEQYF. The CDR3 nucleotides read TGCGCCAGCAGCTTGGGACTAGCGGGGGCCTCCTACGAGCAGTACTTC.

This clonotype showed up many times. The chain recombines TRBV5-1 with TRBJ2-7; D gene uncertain. There are 14 residues in the CDR3. Germline CDR1 is SGHRS and CDR2 is YFSETQ. The ends were cut back, 2 bases at V and 0 bases at J, with 9 bases in the middle. CDR3 amino acids: CASSLTSSSYEQYF. As DNA, the CDR3 is TGCGCCAGCAGCTTAACTTCGAGCTCCTACGAGCAGTACTTC. The whole variable domain, filled in from reference TRBV5-1 and TRBJ2-7, reads KAGVTQTPRYLIKTRGQQVTLSCSPISGHRSVSWYQQTPGQGLQFLFEYFSETQRNKGNFPGRFSGRQFSNSRSEMNVSTLELGDSALYLCASSLTSSSYEQYFGPGTRLTVT.

Ten or more counts support this clonotype. The genes are TRBV5-1 and TRBJ2-5; D not certain. Germline lookup yields CDR1 SGHRS and CDR2 YFSETQ. Trimming took off 0 bases at V and 6 bases at J, with 6 bases between the two ends. CDR3 length equals 12 residues. The CDR3 nucleotides are TGCGCCAGCAGCTTGGCCGGCAAGACCCAGTACTTC. Amino acid sequence: CASSLAGKTQYF. The full variable domain, rest sourced from reference TRBV5-1 and TRBJ2-5, is KAGVTQTPRYLIKTRGQQVTLSCSPISGHRSVSWYQQTPGQGLQFLFEYFSETQRNKGNFPGRFSGRQFSNSRSEMNVSTLELGDSALYLCASSLAGKTQYFGPGTRLLVL.

This clonotype was seen many times. The chain links TRBV5-1 to TRBJ1-1; D unresolved. The CDR3 consists of 14 residues. The germline V gene has CDR1 SGHRS and CDR2 YFSETQ. V lost 1 base, J lost 1 base, and 8 bases lay in between. As DNA, the CDR3 is TGCGCCAGCAGCTTGAACGGGGAGAACACTGAAGCTTTCTTT. It is translated as CASSLNGENTEAFF.

V gene TRBV5-1 combines with J gene TRBJ2-1; D is perhaps TRBD1 or TRBD2 (5 bases each). Germline V lookup: CDR1 SGHRS, CDR2 YFSETQ. The CDR3 spans 17 residues. The V end lost 0 bases, the J end lost 0 bases, and 13 bases lay between the germline ends. CDR3 DNA: TGCGCCAGCAGCTTGGGGGGGTCTGATATCTCCTACAATGAGCAGTTCTTC. Protein sequence: CASSLGGSDISYNEQFF.

In this sample, this clonotype turned up many times. The chain employs TRBV5-1 and TRBJ1-1, with D possibly TRBD1 on 6 matching bases. The CDR3 runs 21 residues. In germline, CDR1 is SGHRS, CDR2 YFSETQ. The V end was cut by 4 bases, the J end by 1 base, with 32 bases between. The CDR3 region has the DNA TGCGCCAGCAGCCAAGAGTACAGGGTTTGGTCAAGTCCGCGGGAGAACACTGAAGCTTTCTTT. Encoded protein: CASSQEYRVWSSPRENTEAFF. The variable domain in full, with the rest retrieved from reference TRBV5-1 and TRBJ1-1, is KAGVTQTPRYLIKTRGQQVTLSCSPISGHRSVSWYQQTPGQGLQFLFEYFSETQRNKGNFPGRFSGRQFSNSRSEMNVSTLELGDSALYLCASSQEYRVWSSPRENTEAFFGQGTRLTVV.

This chain links TRBV29-1 with TRBJ2-4, with 11 bases fitting TRBD2. CDR3 length: 16 residues. V dropped 2 bases and J dropped 3; count of bases not matched to a gene: 6. Germline values: CDR1 SQVTM, CDR2 ANQGSEA. CDR3 DNA: TGCAGCGTTGAATCTGAGACTAGCGGGGACAAAAACATTCAGTACTTC. Translating gives CSVESETSGDKNIQYF.

This clonotype was seen ten or more times. The CDR3 reads CASSVESEETQYF. The CDR3 DNA reads as TGTGCCAGCAGTGTCGAGAGTGAAGAGACCCAGTACTTC. The chain joins TRBV6-1 to TRBJ2-5; no clear D. V lost 4 bases and J 3 bases, leaving 9 bases between the germline ends. Germline CDR1 reads MNHNS; CDR2 reads SASEGT. This CDR3 spans 13 amino acids.

This clonotype was recorded at least ten times. The rearrangement links TRBV24-1 to TRBJ2-1; D unclear. Trimming removed 2 bases from V and 9 bases from J, with 7 bases in between. CDR3 length: 12 amino acids. Germline V gene lookup returns CDR1 KGHDR and CDR2 SFDVKD. The CDR3 nucleotides are TGTGCCACCAGTGATTCATGGGGTGAGCAGTTCTTC. This translates into CATSDSWGEQFF.

This clonotype occurred a few times. The chain couples TRBV18 to TRBJ1-2; D perhaps matches TRBD1 (5 bases). The germline gives CDR1 KGHSH, CDR2 LQKENI. The CDR3 has 14 residues. V lost 1 base and J lost 6, with 12 bases in between. The CDR3 is CASSPQSREDGYTF. The CDR3, as DNA: TGTGCCAGCTCACCACAGTCCAGGGAAGATGGCTACACCTTC.

This clonotype has ten or more counts. V usage is TRBV12-3 or TRBV12-4 and J usage is TRBJ1-5; D ambiguous. Deletions cut 7 bases from V and 7 bases from J, with 20 bases between. The CDR3 sequence is 15 residues long. The CDR3 sequence is CASTAREGIGQPQHF. In nucleotides, the CDR3 is TGTGCCAGCACCGCGCGGGAGGGTATAGGGCAGCCCCAGCATTTT.